The next 4 T cell receptor beta chains were all read from a single sample in a study of vaccination effects on CD4 cells after COVID-19. No antigen has been assigned to these receptors. The culture ran for 10 days, and then CD4+ T cells were isolated. Subjects were given two BNT162b2 or mRNA-1273 vaccine doses. This table comes from immunoSEQ multiplex PCR, and its TCRdb copy is limited to in-frame clones, with some not included. The table has about 66,000 clones, around 69% seen once. Source: CD4+ T cells from PBMCs cultured without peptide, taken after COVID-19 vaccination. The receptors originated from a human donor who received a COVID-19 vaccine.

This rearrangement joins TRBV19 to TRBJ2-5; the match to TRBD1 covers 10 bases. The germline gives CDR1 LNHDA, CDR2 SQIVND (reference sequence). CDR3 size: 14 residues. Trimming cost V 6 bases and J 5 bases; bases outside gene matches: 6. The DNA of the CDR3 is TGTGCCAGTAGCACAGGACAGGGGGGCGAGACCCAGTACTTC. Protein product: CASSTGQGGETQYF.

The CDR3 nucleotides are TGTGCCAGCAGTTTCGGGACAGGGGAGTTCTTC. It is translated as CASSFGTGEFF. The gene calls are TRBV12-3 or TRBV12-4 and TRBJ2-1, with 10 bases identical to TRBD1. Trimming took 3 bases from V and 14 from J; bases not matched to a gene: 1. The CDR3 consists of 11 residues.

The chain uses TRBV5-1 and TRBJ2-7, with D perhaps TRBD1 (6 bases). The ends were cut back, 0 bases at V and 6 bases at J, with 13 bases in the middle. Germline V lookup: CDR1 SGHRS, CDR2 YFSETQ. The CDR3 sequence is 14 residues long. The CDR3 protein is CASSLAGGSLEQYV. The CDR3 DNA is TGCGCCAGCAGCTTGGCTGGGGGCTCCCTCGAGCAGTACGTC.

V is TRBV28 and J is TRBJ1-2, with unresolved D. The CDR3 spans 11 residues. Germline CDR1 MDHEN, CDR2 SYDVKM. Between the trimmed V and J ends, which lost 8 bases and 2 bases, there was a span of 6 bases. The chain's CDR3 is CASSINYGYTF. The CDR3 DNA sequence: TGTGCCAGCTCGATAAACTATGGCTACACCTTC.